This TCR beta chain derives from a study of blood T cell repertoires in COVID-19 (dated by TCRdb to 2020 to 2022). Background on the whole study: Samples covering the acute and convalescent phases of COVID-19 were provided by collaborators in the United States, Italy and Spain. The material from the prospective study consisted of cDNA or gDNA derived from T cells, B-cell-depleted T cells, or PBMCs. Subjects who had been exposed to COVID-19, were actively infected with it, or had recovered from it provided the deeply sampled blood TCRbeta repertoires that made up the dataset. The repertoires were released in a freely available public database intended as a resource for research on the immune response to SARS-CoV-2. The samples were drawn from the first 160 participants of the ongoing ImmuneRACE study and from 950 to 1,500 subjects provided by 6 global collaborators. Sample metadata almost always included a de-identified subject ID, COVID-19 status, age in years and sex. HLA class I and class II types, where available, came from metadata supplied by the sample provider rather than from assay-based typing. The investigation overall reported the following: Clinical and demographic metadata were provided uncurated, with the amount varying by source and participant.

TCRbeta CDR3 regions were amplified from genomic DNA by means of the immunoSEQ Assay, a bias-controlled multiplex PCR. Processing in the source paper ran as follows. The number of nucleated cells in each sample was estimated by amplification of reference gene primers within the assay. To quantify the absolute abundance of each unique TCRbeta CDR3 rearrangement, sequence reads were collapsed and filtered. For each sample, productive Simpson clonality was calculated as the square root of Simpson's diversity index over productive rearrangements. TCRdb obtained this table from immuneACCESS and retained in-frame rearrangements with V and J assigned. These tables miss some clones; where compared with another copy, unresolved V genes account for less than half of the shortfall, and the remainder is unexplained. V, J and clone size were drawn from that table, and D and trimming were deduced from the DNA. This sample has 95,000 to 100,000 clones in its table, and roughly 85% of those were observed once. The ten largest clones represent about 1.8% of the sample.

The CDR3 covers 14 residues, taking in both the cysteine and the phenylalanine. Solely the CDR3 DNA is kept, with 42 bases framed from the first base. Unmatched junction bases come to 8, with V trimmed by 4 bases and J by 8 bases. According to the germline V gene, CDR1 reads SQVTM and CDR2 reads ANQGSEA. Remarks on this clone: There is no known antigen for this receptor. The sample holds no much larger clone one base away, and base qualities are not on file.

The collaborating institutions used their own protocols to collect whole blood in K2EDTA tubes. For TCRbeta analysis, collaborators shipped samples as frozen whole blood, isolated PBMCs, or DNA extracted from either of those sample types. Rearrangement joined TRBV29-1 to TRBJ2-1; 10 bases in the middle match TRBD2. What was sequenced was peripheral blood. This TCR came from a woman in her seventies with active or convalescent COVID-19. The CDR3 protein: CSVAKLAGVDEQFF. Here is the DNA: TGCAGCGTTGCTAAGCTAGCGGGAGTAGATGAGCAGTTCTTC.